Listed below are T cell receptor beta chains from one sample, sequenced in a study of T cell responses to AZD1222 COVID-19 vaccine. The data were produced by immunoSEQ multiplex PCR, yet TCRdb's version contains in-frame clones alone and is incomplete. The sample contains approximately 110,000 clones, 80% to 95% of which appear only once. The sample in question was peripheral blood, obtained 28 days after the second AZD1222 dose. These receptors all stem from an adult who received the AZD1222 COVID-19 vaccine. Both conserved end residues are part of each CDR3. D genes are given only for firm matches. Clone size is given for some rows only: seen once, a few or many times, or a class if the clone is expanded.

CDR3 protein: CASSQSLGGHSSYEQYF; CDR3 DNA: TGTGCCAGCAGCCAATCCCTGGGGGGCCACAGCTCCTACGAGCAGTACTTC; D gene: .; V gene: TRBV3-1/TRBV3-2; CDR3 length: 17; J gene: TRBJ2-7; clone size: .
CDR3 protein: CASSENAGPAKAFF; CDR3 DNA: TGTGCCAGCAGTGAAAATGCAGGGCCGGCCAAGGCTTTCTTT; D gene: .; V gene: TRBV6-1; CDR3 length: 14; J gene: TRBJ1-1; clone size: .
CDR3 protein: CASSSDQTTYEQYF; CDR3 DNA: TGTGCCAGCAGCTCGGACCAGACCACCTACGAGCAGTACTTC; D gene: .; V gene: TRBV7-9; CDR3 length: 14; J gene: TRBJ2-7; clone size: .
CDR3 protein: CASSQGVTSMMGIQYF; CDR3 DNA: TGTGCCAGCAGCCAAGGGGTCACCTCGATGATGGGCATTCAGTACTTC; D gene: .; V gene: TRBV3-1/TRBV3-2; CDR3 length: 16; J gene: TRBJ2-4; clone size: .
CDR3 protein: CASSLASASGHEQYF; CDR3 DNA: TGTGCCAGCAGCTTAGCGTCGGCTAGCGGCCACGAGCAGTACTTC; D gene: TRBD2; V gene: TRBV7-8; CDR3 length: 15; J gene: TRBJ2-7; clone size: .
CDR3 protein: CASSQAGINEKLFF; CDR3 DNA: TGTGCCAGCAGCCAAGCAGGGATTAATGAAAAACTGTTTTTT; D gene: .; V gene: TRBV7-9; CDR3 length: 14; J gene: TRBJ1-4; clone size: .
CDR3 protein: CASSPLAELRWSTDTQYF; CDR3 DNA: TGTGCCAGCAGCCCCCTAGCGGAGCTACGGTGGAGCACAGATACGCAGTATTTT; D gene: .; V gene: TRBV21-1; CDR3 length: 18; J gene: TRBJ2-3; clone size: .
CDR3 protein: CASSGRGNRDEQFF; CDR3 DNA: TGTGCCAGCAGTGGCCGGGGGAATCGGGATGAGCAGTTCTTC; D gene: .; V gene: TRBV27; CDR3 length: 14; J gene: TRBJ2-1; clone size: .
CDR3 protein: CASRGRNEQYF; CDR3 DNA: TGTGCCAGCAGAGGGCGAAACGAGCAGTACTTC; D gene: .; V gene: TRBV12-3/TRBV12-4; CDR3 length: 11; J gene: TRBJ2-7; clone size: .
CDR3 protein: CASSLAGGPISGTEAFF; CDR3 DNA: TGCGCCAGCAGCTTGGCAGGGGGCCCCATTTCTGGCACTGAAGCTTTCTTT; D gene: TRBD1; V gene: TRBV5-1; CDR3 length: 17; J gene: TRBJ1-1; clone size: .
CDR3 protein: CASSQDFGHTYEQYF; CDR3 DNA: TGCGCCAGCAGCCAAGATTTTGGACACACTTACGAGCAGTACTTC; D gene: .; V gene: TRBV4-1; CDR3 length: 15; J gene: TRBJ2-7; clone size: .
CDR3 protein: CASSEVTRDRRDF; CDR3 DNA: TGTGCCAGCAGTGAAGTAACCCGGGACAGGAGGGACTTC; D gene: TRBD1; V gene: TRBV6-1; CDR3 length: 13; J gene: TRBJ2-7; clone size: .
CDR3 protein: CAIGQGVNPNTGELFF; CDR3 DNA: TGTGCCATCGGGCAGGGAGTGAACCCGAACACCGGGGAGCTGTTTTTT; D gene: .; V gene: TRBV10-3; CDR3 length: 16; J gene: TRBJ2-2; clone size: .
CDR3 protein: CASSLGQGAVGNTEAFF; CDR3 DNA: TGTGCCAGCAGTTTGGGACAGGGGGCGGTTGGGAACACTGAAGCTTTCTTT; D gene: TRBD1; V gene: TRBV6-2/TRBV6-3; CDR3 length: 17; J gene: TRBJ1-1; clone size: few
CDR3 protein: CASSLAGGVHQPQHF; CDR3 DNA: TGTGCCAGCAGTTTAGCGGGAGGAGTACATCAGCCCCAGCATTTT; D gene: .; V gene: TRBV28; CDR3 length: 15; J gene: TRBJ1-5; clone size: once
CDR3 protein: CASSRSPGTSDYQYF; CDR3 DNA: TGTGCCAGCAGCCGTTCTCCCGGTACTAGCGATTACCAGTACTTC; D gene: TRBD2; V gene: TRBV13; CDR3 length: 15; J gene: TRBJ2-5; clone size: .
CDR3 protein: CASSPMAGANEKLFF; CDR3 DNA: TGTGCCAGCAGCCCCATGGCGGGGGCTAATGAAAAACTGTTTTTT; D gene: .; V gene: TRBV5-5; CDR3 length: 15; J gene: TRBJ1-4; clone size: .
CDR3 protein: CASSGLADRGRYGYTF; CDR3 DNA: TGCGCCAGCAGTGGATTGGCGGACAGGGGGCGGTATGGCTACACCTTC; D gene: TRBD1; V gene: TRBV23-1; CDR3 length: 16; J gene: TRBJ1-2; clone size: .
CDR3 protein: CASRSTVTSAYEQYF; CDR3 DNA: TGTGCCAGCAGGTCTACGGTGACTAGCGCCTACGAGCAGTACTTC; D gene: TRBD2; V gene: TRBV7-2; CDR3 length: 15; J gene: TRBJ2-7; clone size: few
CDR3 protein: CASSYPPGTQYF; CDR3 DNA: TGTGCCAGCAGTTACCCACCGGGGACGCAGTATTTT; D gene: .; V gene: TRBV6-5; CDR3 length: 12; J gene: TRBJ2-3; clone size: .
CDR3 protein: CASSAGNTEAFF; CDR3 DNA: TGTGCCAGCAGTGCAGGGAACACTGAAGCTTTCTTT; D gene: .; V gene: TRBV28; CDR3 length: 12; J gene: TRBJ1-1; clone size: .
CDR3 protein: CASSIGFRDTTYQPQHF; CDR3 DNA: TGTGCCAGTAGTATAGGATTCAGGGACACAACTTATCAGCCCCAGCATTTT; D gene: .; V gene: TRBV19; CDR3 length: 17; J gene: TRBJ1-5; clone size: once
CDR3 protein: CASSWDGPTGAEQYF; CDR3 DNA: TGTGCCAGCAGCTGGGACGGGCCCACGGGAGCCGAGCAGTACTTC; D gene: .; V gene: TRBV5-8; CDR3 length: 15; J gene: TRBJ2-7; clone size: .
CDR3 protein: CASTPPPTSPRGQHF; CDR3 DNA: TGTGCCAGCACCCCCCCACCAACCAGCCCAAGGGGCCAGCATTTT; D gene: .; V gene: TRBV9; CDR3 length: 15; J gene: TRBJ1-5; clone size: .
CDR3 protein: CASSQEGLQKNIQYF; CDR3 DNA: TGTGCCAGCAGCCAAGAGGGACTACAGAAAAACATTCAGTACTTC; D gene: TRBD2; V gene: TRBV4-2; CDR3 length: 15; J gene: TRBJ2-4; clone size: .
CDR3 protein: CASDGVDQPQHF; CDR3 DNA: TGTGCTAGTGACGGGGTTGACCAGCCCCAGCATTTT; D gene: .; V gene: TRBV12-5; CDR3 length: 12; J gene: TRBJ1-5; clone size: .
CDR3 protein: CATAQRRGAQETQYF; CDR3 DNA: TGTGCCACCGCACAGAGAAGGGGGGCACAAGAGACCCAGTACTTC; D gene: .; V gene: TRBV5-4; CDR3 length: 15; J gene: TRBJ2-5; clone size: .
CDR3 protein: CASSFGPFYEQYF; CDR3 DNA: TGTGCCAGCAGTTTTGGGCCCTTCTACGAGCAGTACTTC; D gene: .; V gene: TRBV27; CDR3 length: 13; J gene: TRBJ2-7; clone size: .
CDR3 protein: CASSFGGAEAFF; CDR3 DNA: TGTGCCAGCAGTTTTGGTGGGGCTGAAGCTTTCTTT; D gene: .; V gene: TRBV12-3/TRBV12-4; CDR3 length: 12; J gene: TRBJ1-1; clone size: .
CDR3 protein: CASRGGRGAYNEQFF; CDR3 DNA: TGCGCCAGCAGGGGTGGGCGGGGGGCGTACAATGAGCAGTTCTTC; D gene: TRBD2; V gene: TRBV10-2; CDR3 length: 15; J gene: TRBJ2-1; clone size: .
CDR3 protein: CASSEGSSFYGYTF; CDR3 DNA: TGTGCCAGCAGTGAGGGCAGCTCTTTCTATGGCTACACCTTC; D gene: .; V gene: TRBV2; CDR3 length: 14; J gene: TRBJ1-2; clone size: .
CDR3 protein: CASSDARDYGYTF; CDR3 DNA: TGTGCCAGCAGTGATGCGAGAGACTATGGCTACACCTTC; D gene: .; V gene: TRBV2; CDR3 length: 13; J gene: TRBJ1-2; clone size: .
CDR3 protein: CASRNSNNQPQHF; CDR3 DNA: TGTGCCAGCAGGAACAGCAACAATCAGCCCCAGCATTTT; D gene: .; V gene: TRBV28; CDR3 length: 13; J gene: TRBJ1-5; clone size: .
CDR3 protein: CASSPPVNTGELFF; CDR3 DNA: TGTGCCAGCAGCCCGCCAGTGAACACCGGGGAGCTGTTTTTT; D gene: .; V gene: TRBV3-1/TRBV3-2; CDR3 length: 14; J gene: TRBJ2-2; clone size: .
CDR3 protein: CASKMANYGYTF; CDR3 DNA: TGTGCCAGTAAGATGGCTAACTATGGCTACACCTTC; D gene: .; V gene: TRBV19; CDR3 length: 12; J gene: TRBJ1-2; clone size: .
CDR3 protein: CASSIRVGDQPQHF; CDR3 DNA: TGCGCCAGCAGTATAAGGGTGGGGGATCAGCCCCAGCATTTT; D gene: .; V gene: TRBV10-2; CDR3 length: 14; J gene: TRBJ1-5; clone size: .
CDR3 protein: CASSIRQGSTDTQYF; CDR3 DNA: TGCGCCAGCAGCATCCGACAGGGGAGCACAGATACGCAGTATTTT; D gene: TRBD1; V gene: TRBV5-1; CDR3 length: 15; J gene: TRBJ2-3; clone size: once
CDR3 protein: CASSLVGAVHEQYF; CDR3 DNA: TGTGCCAGCAGCTTAGTGGGCGCCGTCCACGAGCAGTACTTC; D gene: .; V gene: TRBV7-2; CDR3 length: 14; J gene: TRBJ2-7; clone size: once
CDR3 protein: CASSQVKLNEKLFF; CDR3 DNA: TGTGCCAGCAGCCAGGTCAAGCTGAATGAAAAACTGTTTTTT; D gene: .; V gene: TRBV3-1/TRBV3-2; CDR3 length: 14; J gene: TRBJ1-4; clone size: .
CDR3 protein: CASSVQEQFF; CDR3 DNA: TGTGCCAGCAGTGTCCAGGAGCAGTTCTTC; D gene: .; V gene: TRBV12-3/TRBV12-4; CDR3 length: 10; J gene: TRBJ2-1; clone size: .
CDR3 protein: CASRPGTSGQETQYF; CDR3 DNA: TGTGCCAGCAGACCCGGGACTAGCGGACAAGAGACCCAGTACTTC; D gene: TRBD2; V gene: TRBV6-6; CDR3 length: 15; J gene: TRBJ2-5; clone size: .
CDR3 protein: CASRAEPGGHNEQFF; CDR3 DNA: TGCGCCAGCAGGGCCGAGCCAGGGGGTCACAATGAGCAGTTCTTC; D gene: TRBD1; V gene: TRBV4-1; CDR3 length: 15; J gene: TRBJ2-1; clone size: .
CDR3 protein: CASSDDISNTDTQYF; CDR3 DNA: TGTGCCAGCAGTGACGATATATCCAACACAGATACGCAGTATTTT; D gene: .; V gene: TRBV2; CDR3 length: 15; J gene: TRBJ2-3; clone size: .
CDR3 protein: CASTSTNTDTQYF; CDR3 DNA: TGTGCCAGCACCTCGACAAACACAGATACGCAGTATTTT; D gene: .; V gene: TRBV12-3/TRBV12-4; CDR3 length: 13; J gene: TRBJ2-3; clone size: .
CDR3 protein: CATSRDGIYGYTF; CDR3 DNA: TGTGCCACCAGCAGGGACGGAATCTATGGCTACACCTTC; D gene: .; V gene: TRBV15; CDR3 length: 13; J gene: TRBJ1-2; clone size: .
CDR3 protein: CASSKGTGSTGELFF; CDR3 DNA: TGTGCCAGTAGTAAGGGGACAGGGAGCACCGGGGAGCTGTTTTTT; D gene: TRBD1; V gene: TRBV19; CDR3 length: 15; J gene: TRBJ2-2; clone size: .
CDR3 protein: CASRKQATGTEAFF; CDR3 DNA: TGTGCCAGCAGGAAGCAGGCGACCGGCACTGAAGCTTTCTTT; D gene: .; V gene: TRBV7-9; CDR3 length: 14; J gene: TRBJ1-1; clone size: .
CDR3 protein: CASGTRDRGFYGYTF; CDR3 DNA: TGTGCCAGCGGGACTAGGGACAGAGGGTTCTATGGCTACACCTTC; D gene: TRBD1; V gene: TRBV28; CDR3 length: 15; J gene: TRBJ1-2; clone size: .
CDR3 protein: CASRRGTGSGNTIYF; CDR3 DNA: TGTGCCAGCAGGCGCGGGACAGGGTCTGGAAACACCATATATTTT; D gene: TRBD1; V gene: TRBV6-5; CDR3 length: 15; J gene: TRBJ1-3; clone size: once
CDR3 protein: CASSPIDRGQETQYF; CDR3 DNA: TGTGCCAGTAGCCCTATCGACAGGGGCCAAGAGACCCAGTACTTC; D gene: TRBD1; V gene: TRBV19; CDR3 length: 15; J gene: TRBJ2-5; clone size: .
CDR3 protein: CASSLRLKNEQYF; CDR3 DNA: TGTGCCAGCAGCCTCAGACTCAAGAACGAGCAGTACTTC; D gene: .; V gene: TRBV3-1/TRBV3-2; CDR3 length: 13; J gene: TRBJ2-7; clone size: .
CDR3 protein: CASSQDRRARGAEAFF; CDR3 DNA: TGCGCCAGCAGCCAAGATAGAAGGGCGAGGGGCGCTGAAGCTTTCTTT; D gene: .; V gene: TRBV4-1; CDR3 length: 16; J gene: TRBJ1-1; clone size: .